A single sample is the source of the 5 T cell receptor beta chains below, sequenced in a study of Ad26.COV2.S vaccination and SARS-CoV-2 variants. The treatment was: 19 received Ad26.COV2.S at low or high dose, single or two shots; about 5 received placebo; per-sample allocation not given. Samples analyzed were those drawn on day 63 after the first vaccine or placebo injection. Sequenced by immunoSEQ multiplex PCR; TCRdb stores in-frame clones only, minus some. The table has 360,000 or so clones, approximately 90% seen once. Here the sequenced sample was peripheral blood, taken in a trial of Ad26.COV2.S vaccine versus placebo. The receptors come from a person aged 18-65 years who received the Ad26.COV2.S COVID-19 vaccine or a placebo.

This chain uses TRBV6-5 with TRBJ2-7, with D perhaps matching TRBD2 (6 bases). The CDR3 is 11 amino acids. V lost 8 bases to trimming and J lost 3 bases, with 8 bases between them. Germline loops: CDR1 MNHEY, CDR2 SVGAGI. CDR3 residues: CASLGGYEQYF. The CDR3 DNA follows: TGTGCCAGCCTCGGGGGCTACGAGCAGTACTTC.

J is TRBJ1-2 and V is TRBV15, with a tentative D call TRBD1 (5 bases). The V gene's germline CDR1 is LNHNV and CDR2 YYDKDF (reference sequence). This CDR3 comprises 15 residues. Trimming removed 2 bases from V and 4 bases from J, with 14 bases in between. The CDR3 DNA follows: TGTGCCACCAGCAGAACTGGGGCACGATCCTATGGCTACACCTTC. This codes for CATSRTGARSYGYTF.

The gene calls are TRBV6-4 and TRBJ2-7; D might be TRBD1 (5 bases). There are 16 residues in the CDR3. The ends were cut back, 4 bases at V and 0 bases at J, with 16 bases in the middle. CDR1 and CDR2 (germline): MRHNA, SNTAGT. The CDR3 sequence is CASSVQRQLLSYEQYF. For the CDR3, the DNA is TGTGCCAGCAGTGTCCAAAGACAGCTGCTCTCCTACGAGCAGTACTTC.

Here the CDR3 reads CASSLLGADGELFF. In DNA form, the CDR3 reads TGTGCCAGTAGCCTGCTTGGGGCCGACGGGGAGCTGTTTTTT. The rearrangement joins TRBV19 to TRBJ2-2, with D perhaps matching TRBD1 (5 bases). V was cut by 6 bases and J by 7 bases, with 15 bases left in between. There are 14 residues in the CDR3. CDR1 LNHDA and CDR2 SQIVND come from the germline V gene (reference sequence).

CDR3 loop: CASSLRQGASSPLHF. In DNA, the CDR3 is TGTGCCAGCAGCCTCCGACAGGGGGCGAGTTCACCCCTCCACTTT. The V call is TRBV28, the J call TRBJ1-6; 10 nucleotides align to TRBD1. Germline V gene data show CDR1 as MDHEN and CDR2 as SYDVKM. There are 15 residues in the CDR3. V lost 6 bases, J lost 9 bases, and 8 bases stayed unmatched. The whole variable domain, remainder taken from reference TRBV28 and TRBJ1-6, is DVKVTQSSRYLVKRTGEKVFLECVQDMDHENMFWYRQDPGLGLRLIYFSYDVKMKEKGDIPEGYSVSREKKERFSLILESASTNQTSMYLCASSLRQGASSPLHFGNGTRLTVT.